These 23 T cell receptor beta chains were all obtained from the same sample, sequenced in a study of regulatory dendritic cells for organ transplantation. Sorted subsets were CFSE-labeled and cultured 4 to 6 days with allogeneic dendritic cells. No antigen is known for these receptors. Measured with immunoSEQ multiplex PCR; TCRdb has only the in-frame clones, and not every one. Among around 11,000 clones, about two thirds were seen once, and the ten largest hold approximately 0.57%. The sequencing input was naive CD4+ T cells from blood cultured with dendritic cells. The subset is: CD45RA+ naive T cells. The receptors here all came from a human donor in good health.

The rearrangement links TRBV14 to TRBJ1-2, with 9 nucleotides matching TRBD1. V lost 0 bases to trimming and J lost 5 bases; unmatched junction nucleotides: 16. Germline V gene data show CDR1 as SGHDN and CDR2 as FVKESK. The CDR3 covers 19 residues. The CDR3 here is CASSQDQAYNRGLGYGYTF. As DNA, the CDR3 is TGTGCCAGCAGCCAAGATCAAGCCTACAACAGGGGGCTAGGGTATGGCTACACCTTC.

The genes are TRBV20-1 and TRBJ1-1, with a weak D call TRBD1 (6 bases). V lost 6 bases and J lost 4, with 9 bases in between. The CDR3 spans 11 residues. CDR1 is DFQATT and CDR2 is SNEGSKA in the germline V gene (reference sequence). CDR3 amino acids: CSAKGGTEAFF. CDR3 DNA: TGCAGTGCCAAAGGGGGCACTGAAGCTTTCTTT.

V usage is TRBV18 and J usage is TRBJ1-3; D might be TRBD1 (6 bases). Germline V gene sequence: CDR1 KGHSH, CDR2 LQKENI. The V and J ends lost 3 bases and 2 bases respectively, with 14 bases between them. The CDR3 is 16 amino acids. For the CDR3, the DNA is TGTGCCAGCTCACCTCCAACAGGGAAGGCTGGAAACACCATATATTTT. Its translation is CASSPPTGKAGNTIYF.

This clone is a singleton in its sample. This chain links TRBV6-1 with TRBJ1-1, with TRBD1 as a possible D gene (6 bases). The CDR3 is 14 residues long. From germline, CDR1 is MNHNS and CDR2 SASEGT. Between the trimmed V and J ends, which lost 10 bases and 0 bases, there was a span of 15 bases. In DNA, the CDR3 is TGTGCCACCAGCCGGGACACCCTGAACACTGAAGCTTTCTTT. Its protein is CATSRDTLNTEAFF.

The V gene is TRBV5-1, the J gene TRBJ2-5, with D perhaps TRBD1 (6 bases). Trimming cost V 2 bases and J 5 bases, with 19 bases left between them. The CDR3 has 16 residues. Germline V gives CDR1 SGHRS, CDR2 YFSETQ. The DNA for the CDR3 is TGCGCCAGCAGCTTAGCCGGGACACGCGAAGGCGAGACCCAGTACTTC. Residues: CASSLAGTREGETQYF.

The chain is built from TRBV19 and TRBJ1-1, with TRBD1 identical over 8 bases. The CDR3 has 14 residues. The germline V gene encodes CDR1 LNHDA and CDR2 SQIVND (reference sequence). V trimming: 2 bases; J trimming: 7 bases; junction bases outside the gene matches: 6. Written as DNA, the CDR3 is TGTGCCAGTAGTATACCAGGGGGCATTGGTGAAGCTTTCTTT. It encodes CASSIPGGIGEAFF.

The chain uses TRBV11-2 and TRBJ2-5; TRBD1 aligns across 10 bases. The germline V gene encodes CDR1 SGHAT and CDR2 FQNNGV. The V and J ends lost 5 bases and 5 bases, in that order; junction bases with no gene match: 11. The CDR3 covers 16 residues. The CDR3 is CASSKVTGGDWETQYF. For the CDR3, the DNA is TGTGCCAGCAGCAAGGTGACAGGGGGCGATTGGGAGACCCAGTACTTC.

This clone was detected a few times. This chain links TRBV27 with TRBJ1-2, with 9 bases that match TRBD1. The CDR3 has 14 residues. The V segment lost 5 bases and the J segment 3 bases; nucleotides outside the gene matches: 4. CDR1 and CDR2 from the germline V gene are MNHEY and SMNVEV (reference sequence). The CDR3: CASSPGQGYYGYTF. The CDR3 DNA is TGTGCCAGCAGTCCTGGACAGGGGTACTATGGCTACACCTTC.

V usage is TRBV11-1 and J usage is TRBJ2-3; 12 bases line up with TRBD2. There are 16 residues in the CDR3. Trimming cost V 7 bases and J 0 bases; bases outside gene matches: 5. Looked up from germline, CDR1 is SGHAT and CDR2 is FQDESV (reference sequence). CDR3 amino acids: CASTKLAGGSTDTQYF. For the CDR3, the DNA is TGTGCCAGCACCAAACTAGCGGGGGGCAGCACAGATACGCAGTATTTT.

The chain recombines TRBV7-2 with TRBJ1-1; D gene ambiguous. The CDR3 is 11 amino acids. Trimming took off 4 bases at V and 5 bases at J, with 5 bases between the two ends. Germline assignment: CDR1 SGHTA and CDR2 FQGNSA. The CDR3 nucleotides read TGTGCCAGCAGCTCCCGGACTGAAGCTTTCTTT. This translates into CASSSRTEAFF.

The chain uses TRBV18 and TRBJ2-3, with no clear D. The V gene's germline CDR1 is KGHSH and CDR2 LQKENI. The CDR3 has 14 amino acids. Deletions cut 3 bases from V and 0 bases from J, with 7 bases between. Here the CDR3 reads CASSPLTSTDTQYF. CDR3 sequence (DNA): TGTGCCAGCTCACCTTTGACAAGCACAGATACGCAGTATTTT.

This clone was observed a few times. The chain has TRBV9 and TRBJ2-1, with D possibly being TRBD2 (7 bases). V lost 7 bases and J lost 8, with 22 bases in between. Germline V gives CDR1 SGDLS, CDR2 YYNGEE. This CDR3 has 15 amino acids. The CDR3 loop reads CASAQSVGGPYEQFF. In DNA form, the CDR3 reads TGTGCCAGCGCCCAGTCCGTGGGGGGGCCGTATGAGCAGTTCTTC.

The gene calls are TRBV6-5 and TRBJ2-2; D not certain. The V and J ends lost 0 bases and 8 bases respectively, with 10 bases between them. CDR1 MNHEY and CDR2 SVGAGI come from the germline V gene. This CDR3 contains 14 residues. The CDR3 DNA sequence: TGTGCCAGCAGTTACTCTACGGGTGCGGGGGAGCTGTTTTTT. Amino acids: CASSYSTGAGELFF.

This clone has just one count. The genes are TRBV5-5 and TRBJ2-5; 7 positions match TRBD1. Germline V gives CDR1 SGHKS, CDR2 YYEKEE (reference sequence). V lost 2 bases to trimming and J lost 2 bases; unmatched junction nucleotides: 6. CDR3 length equals 15 residues. CDR3 nucleotides: TGTGCCAGCAGCTTCTTAGGGGGCGTACAAGAGACCCAGTACTTC. This translates into CASSFLGGVQETQYF.

The chain couples TRBV6-5 to TRBJ1-1; tentatively, D is TRBD1 (5 bases). Trimming removed 0 bases from V and 5 bases from J, with 10 bases in between. Germline V lookup: CDR1 MNHEY, CDR2 SVGAGI. The CDR3 covers 14 residues. DNA of the CDR3: TGTGCCAGCAGTTACTCGGCAGGGCGGACTGAAGCTTTCTTT. It is translated as CASSYSAGRTEAFF.

The chain links TRBV7-3 to TRBJ2-7; 7 nucleotides align to TRBD1. Germline V gene data show CDR1 as SGHTA and CDR2 as FQGTGA. Trimming removed 5 bases from V and 7 bases from J; junction bases left unmatched: 8. The CDR3 has 13 residues. CDR3 sequence (DNA): TGTGCCAGCAGCCAAGACAGGGCAGGGGAGCAGTACTTC. Its translation is CASSQDRAGEQYF.

CDR3 coding DNA: TGTGCCAGCAGGGTGGACAACTCTAACTATGGCTACACCTTC. It is translated as CASRVDNSNYGYTF. The J gene is TRBJ1-2, the V gene TRBV6-6, with D perhaps matching TRBD1 (5 bases). CDR1 is MNHNY and CDR2 is SVGAGI in the germline V gene (reference sequence). Trimming removed 6 bases at V and 0 bases at J, with 11 bases between. The CDR3 runs to 14 residues.

This rearrangement joins TRBV6-1 to TRBJ1-1, with a possible D match to TRBD1 (5 bases). In germline, CDR1 is MNHNS, CDR2 SASEGT. V lost 6 bases and J lost 0, with 14 bases in between. This CDR3 is built from 15 residues. The CDR3 nucleotides read TGTGCCAGCAGCCTAGCGGGGGGGATGAACACTGAAGCTTTCTTT. It yields the protein CASSLAGGMNTEAFF.

The V gene is TRBV5-1, the J gene TRBJ2-3; D is uncertain. The germline V gene encodes CDR1 SGHRS and CDR2 YFSETQ. The CDR3 is 16 residues long. V gave up 5 bases and J gave up 2 bases, with 18 bases separating them. This CDR3 reads CASSGFLGSDTDTQYF. CDR3 in DNA: TGCGCCAGCAGTGGTTTTCTTGGCAGCGACACAGATACGCAGTATTTT.

The V gene is TRBV5-1, the J gene TRBJ1-3; D not resolved. The CDR3 has 15 amino acids. Trimming took off 2 bases at V and 4 bases at J, with 13 bases between the two ends. The germline V gene encodes CDR1 SGHRS and CDR2 YFSETQ. The CDR3 DNA reads TGCGCCAGCAGCTTCGGGAGTCAAAGCGGAAACACCATATATTTT. It codes for CASSFGSQSGNTIYF.

The chain has TRBV6-5 and TRBJ2-7, with D perhaps TRBD1 (5 bases). CDR3 size: 15 residues. Trimming cost V 2 bases and J 2 bases, with 13 bases left between them. CDR1 is MNHEY, CDR2 SVGAGI, per germline. The CDR3 loop reads CASSYGHRQAYEQYF. The CDR3 DNA reads TGTGCCAGCAGTTACGGACACCGCCAGGCCTACGAGCAGTACTTC.

The V gene is TRBV11-3, the J gene TRBJ1-1; TRBD1 agrees at 7 bases. Trimming removed 3 bases from V and 1 base from J; junction bases left unmatched: 2. The CDR3 loop spans 14 amino acids. The germline gives CDR1 SGHNT, CDR2 YENEEA. CDR3: CASSLGTANTEAFF. CDR3 sequence (DNA): TGTGCCAGCAGCTTGGGGACAGCGAACACTGAAGCTTTCTTT.

The chain carries TRBV5-4 and TRBJ1-2, with 10 bases aligning to TRBD1. This CDR3 comprises 15 residues. Germline-derived CDR1 and CDR2 are SGHNT and YYREEE (reference sequence). V dropped 0 bases and J dropped 5; count of bases not matched to a gene: 4. Written as DNA, the CDR3 is TGTGCCAGCAGCTTGGACCCGGGACAGGGGTATGGCTACACCTTC. Translation: CASSLDPGQGYGYTF.